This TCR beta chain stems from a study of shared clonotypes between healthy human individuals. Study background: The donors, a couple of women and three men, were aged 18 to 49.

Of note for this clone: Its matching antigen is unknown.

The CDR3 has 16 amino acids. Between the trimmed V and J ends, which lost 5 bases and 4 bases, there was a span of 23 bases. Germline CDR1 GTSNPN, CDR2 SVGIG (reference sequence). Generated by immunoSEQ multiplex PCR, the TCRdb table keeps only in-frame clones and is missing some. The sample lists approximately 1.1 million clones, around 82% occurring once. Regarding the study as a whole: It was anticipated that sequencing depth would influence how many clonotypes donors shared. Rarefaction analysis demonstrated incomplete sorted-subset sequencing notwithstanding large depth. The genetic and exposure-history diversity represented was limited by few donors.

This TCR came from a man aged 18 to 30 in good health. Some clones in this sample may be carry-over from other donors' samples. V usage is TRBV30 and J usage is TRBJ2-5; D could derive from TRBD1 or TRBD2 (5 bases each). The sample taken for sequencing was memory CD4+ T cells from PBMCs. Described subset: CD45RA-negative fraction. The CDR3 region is CAWALDGGAIGETQYF. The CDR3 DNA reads TGTGCCTGGGCTCTTGATGGGGGAGCTATTGGAGAGACCCAGTACTTC.